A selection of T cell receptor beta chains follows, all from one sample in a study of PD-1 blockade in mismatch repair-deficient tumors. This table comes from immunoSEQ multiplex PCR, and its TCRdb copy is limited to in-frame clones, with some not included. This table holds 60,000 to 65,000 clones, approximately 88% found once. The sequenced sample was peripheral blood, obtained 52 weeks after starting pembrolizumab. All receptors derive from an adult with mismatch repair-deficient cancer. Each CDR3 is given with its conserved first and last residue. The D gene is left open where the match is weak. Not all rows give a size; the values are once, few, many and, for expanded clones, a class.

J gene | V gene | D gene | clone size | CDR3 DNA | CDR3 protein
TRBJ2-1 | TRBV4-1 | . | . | TGCGCCAGCAGCCAAGTTAATCCCAGCGGGTTCAGTGAGCAGTTCTTC | CASSQVNPSGFSEQFF
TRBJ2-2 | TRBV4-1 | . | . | TGCGCCAGCAGTTCGGACCCATCAGTCCGGGAGCTGTTTTTT | CASSSDPSVRELFF
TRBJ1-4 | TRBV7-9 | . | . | TGTGCCAGCAGCTTAATAAGGGGACGAAAAGTACCTAATGAAAAACTGTTTTTT | CASSLIRGRKVPNEKLFF
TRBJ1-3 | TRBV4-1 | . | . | TGCGCCAGCAGCCAAGATCTGGGGGACACCATATATTTT | CASSQDLGDTIYF
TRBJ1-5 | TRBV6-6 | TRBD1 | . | TGTGCCAGCAGCCTACAGGGGGATAGCGGCAATCAGCCCCAGCATTTT | CASSLQGDSGNQPQHF
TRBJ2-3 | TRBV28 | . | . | TGTGCCAGCAGTTTATTGGATACGCAGTATTTT | CASSLLDTQYF
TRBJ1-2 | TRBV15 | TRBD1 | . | TGTGCCACCAGCAGAGGCCAGGGGGTAGGAGACTATGGCTACACCTTC | CATSRGQGVGDYGYTF
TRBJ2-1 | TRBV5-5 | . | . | TGTGCCAGCAGCTTGCGGCAGACTAGCTCCTACAATGAGCAGTTCTTC | CASSLRQTSSYNEQFF
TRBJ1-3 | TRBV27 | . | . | TGTGCCAGCAGTCCCGGGGTATCTGGAAACACCATATATTTT | CASSPGVSGNTIYF
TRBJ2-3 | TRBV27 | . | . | TGTGCCAGCACATCCGACCCCATAGGTTATACGCAGTATTTT | CASTSDPIGYTQYF
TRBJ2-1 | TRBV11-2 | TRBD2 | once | TGTGCCAGCAGCTTAGGACTAGCGTACTCCTACAGTGAGCAGTTCTTC | CASSLGLAYSYSEQFF
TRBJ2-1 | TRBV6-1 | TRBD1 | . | TGTGCCAGCAGTGTCACAGGGGGCAGGGAGCAGTTCTTC | CASSVTGGREQFF
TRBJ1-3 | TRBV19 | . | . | TGTGCCAGTACCGGACCGAGCTCTGGAAACACCATATATTTT | CASTGPSSGNTIYF
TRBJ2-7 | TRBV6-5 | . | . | TGTGCCAGCAGTTTCGAGCGGTACGCCTACGAGCAGTACTTC | CASSFERYAYEQYF
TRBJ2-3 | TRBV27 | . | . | TGTGCCAGCAGACCGGACGGCCTGATAAGCACAGATACGCAGTATTTT | CASRPDGLISTDTQYF
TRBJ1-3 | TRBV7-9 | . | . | TGTGCCAGCAGCTCCTCTCGGGCCTTATCTGGAAACACCATATATTTT | CASSSSRALSGNTIYF
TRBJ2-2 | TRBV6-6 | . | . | TGTGCCAGCAGTTATCGTGCGGGCAACACCGGGGAGCTGTTTTTT | CASSYRAGNTGELFF
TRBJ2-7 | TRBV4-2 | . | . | TGTGCCAGCAGCCAAGAGAACATAAAAGCCTACGAGCAGTACTTC | CASSQENIKAYEQYF
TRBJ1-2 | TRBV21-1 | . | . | TGTGCCAGCAGCAAAGCGCGGCGTGGGGGAGACCTCTTCTATGGCTACACCTTC | CASSKARRGGDLFYGYTF
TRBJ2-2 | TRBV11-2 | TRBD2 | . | TGTGCCAGCAGCCCACTAGCGGGAAACACCGGGGAGCTGTTTTTT | CASSPLAGNTGELFF
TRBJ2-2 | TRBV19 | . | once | TGTGCCAGTAGTATCGGAAGCGGTAACACCGGGGAGCTGTTTTTT | CASSIGSGNTGELFF
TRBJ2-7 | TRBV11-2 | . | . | TGTGCCAGCAGCTTAGATACCGCGTGGCAGGGCTACGAGCAGTACTTC | CASSLDTAWQGYEQYF
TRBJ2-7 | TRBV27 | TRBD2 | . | TGTGCCAGCAGTCCGACTAGCGGGGGCGAGCAGTACTTC | CASSPTSGGEQYF
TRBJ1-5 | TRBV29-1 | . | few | TGCAGCGTTCGGGACCAAAGAGATCAGCCCCAGCATTTT | CSVRDQRDQPQHF
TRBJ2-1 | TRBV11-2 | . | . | TGTGCCAGCAGCCCCTGGGGACGCTATGAGCAGTTCTTC | CASSPWGRYEQFF
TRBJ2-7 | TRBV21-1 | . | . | TGTGCCAGCAGCCCCCGGGACAGGTGTCACGAGCAGTACTTC | CASSPRDRCHEQYF
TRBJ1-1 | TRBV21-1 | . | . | TGTGCCAGCAGGCGCACGGTAGCTACACATCGCACTGAAGCTTTCTTT | CASRRTVATHRTEAFF
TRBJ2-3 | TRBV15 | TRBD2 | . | TGTGCCACCAGCAGAGGGCGGGAGGGCCTTATTGGTACGCAGTATTTT | CATSRGREGLIGTQYF
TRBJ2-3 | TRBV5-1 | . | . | TGCGCCAGCAGCACAGAGCCGGACAGCACAGATACGCAGTATTTT | CASSTEPDSTDTQYF
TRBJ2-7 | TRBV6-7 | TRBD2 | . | TGTGCCAGCACCCGATCCGGGACTAATTTGTTGGAGCAGTACTTC | CASTRSGTNLLEQYF
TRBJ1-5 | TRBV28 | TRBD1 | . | TGTGCCAGCAGTTTATATATTGGGACAGGGAGCAATCAGCCCCAGCATTTT | CASSLYIGTGSNQPQHF
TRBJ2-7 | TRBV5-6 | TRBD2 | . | TGTGCCAGCAGCTTGGCCGCCCTAGCGGCCTACGAGCAGTACTTC | CASSLAALAAYEQYF